The clone carrying this T cell receptor (beta chain) was recorded a few times. From germline, CDR1 is LGHNA and CDR2 YNFKEQ. The CDR3 covers 15 residues. The V end was cut by 3 bases, the J end by 5 bases, with 14 bases between. These data belong to a study of identical twins. In TCRdb, the 5' RACE reads were re-called with MiXCR into one record per CDR3 protein. Of about 330,000 distinct CDR3 sequences listed, over 9% are singletons. These same records also appear under a second study, on yellow fever vaccine responses in identical twins.

The sequenced sample consisted of CD8+ T cells sorted from blood. The chain uses TRBV4-2 and TRBJ2-1; perhaps TRBD2 as D (5 bases). The sequence was obtained from a woman aged 18-29 years in good health. Here the CDR3 DNA reads TGTGCCAGCAGCCATGTTTCTAGCTTCGACAATGAGCAGTTCTTC. Its protein is CASSHVSSFDNEQFF.